The clone carrying this T cell receptor beta chain was seen ten or more times. Its antigen is currently unknown. The data were taken from a study of human T cells and chemical hapten exposure. Overall study: Patients additionally received therapeutic doses of diphenylcyclopropenone on the scalp once a week, and this continued throughout the roughly 26-week study. Mainly, slight library volume differences in the pool made TCR yields vary. Overall study findings and caveats: Patch test score showed a positive correlation with PT1 expanded TCR counts.

Time point denoted: pre-sensitization, week 0. The sample's treatment: therapeutic diphenylcyclopropenone sensitization with weekly scalp DPC. Alopecia patients between 18 and 70 years old and suitable for DPC were used as donors. The V end was cut by 4 bases, the J end by 2 bases, with 11 bases between. The V gene's germline CDR1 is MDHEN and CDR2 SYDVKM. CDR3 length: 14 amino acids. TCRdb re-called the RACE reads with MiXCR, one entry per CDR3 protein. The sample comprises 240,000 or so distinct CDR3 sequences, 8.6% of which are singletons, and about 2.1% rests with the top ten. The chain recombines TRBV28 with TRBJ2-5; D is possibly TRBD2 (6 bases). This clonotype was sampled from a woman in her thirties or forties with alopecia areata. Some clones in this sample may be carry-over from other donors' samples. The source material was whole blood, sampled in connection with sensitization to the hapten diphenylcyclopropenone (DPC). Written as DNA, the CDR3 is TGTGCCAGCAGTTCTCCGGGACTGCAAGAGACCCAGTACTTC. Its protein product is CASSSPGLQETQYF. Complete variable domain (other parts from reference TRBV28 and TRBJ2-5): DVKVTQSSRYLVKRTGEKVFLECVQDMDHENMFWYRQDPGLGLRLIYFSYDVKMKEKGDIPEGYSVSREKKERFSLILESASTNQTSMYLCASSSPGLQETQYFGPGTRLLVL.